Listed here are 23 T cell receptor beta chains from one sample, sequenced in a study of blood T cell repertoires in COVID-19. TCRdb keeps only in-frame clones here, not all; method: immunoSEQ multiplex PCR. The sample includes some 220,000 clones, 82% of them seen just once. Sequenced: peripheral blood. The receptors derive from a woman in her 70s with COVID-19, enrolled during active disease.

This chain uses TRBV19 with TRBJ2-6; D might be TRBD2 (5 bases). Germline CDR1 reads LNHDA; CDR2 reads SQIVND (reference sequence). Trimming left V 3 bases short and J 0 bases short, with 15 bases between. The CDR3 loop spans 18 amino acids. CDR3 loop: CASSIKAESYSGANVLTF. The CDR3 DNA sequence: TGTGCCAGTAGTATTAAAGCGGAGTCTTACTCTGGGGCCAACGTCCTGACTTTC.

This sequence joins TRBV28 and TRBJ2-7; 11 bases align to TRBD1. CDR1 and CDR2 (germline): MDHEN, SYDVKM. The CDR3 spans 15 residues. Trimming at V came to 6 bases and at J to 3 bases, leaving 7 bases not matched to a gene. The CDR3 sequence: CASSPPGTGGYEQYF. DNA of the CDR3: TGTGCCAGCAGCCCGCCCGGGACAGGGGGCTACGAGCAGTACTTC.

This chain links TRBV13 with TRBJ1-2, with D tentatively TRBD1 (5 bases). This CDR3 comprises 15 residues. Between the trimmed V and J ends, which lost 0 bases and 2 bases, there was a span of 10 bases. Germline CDR1 PRHDT, CDR2 FYEKMQ (reference sequence). The CDR3 loop reads CASSLGTGVNYGYTF. CDR3 sequence (DNA): TGTGCCAGCAGCTTAGGAACAGGCGTCAACTATGGCTACACCTTC.

The chain recombines TRBV20-1 with TRBJ1-2; D unresolved. Trimming took 8 bases from V and 8 from J, leaving 15 bases between them. The CDR3 has 11 residues. CDR1 DFQATT and CDR2 SNEGSKA come from the germline V gene (reference sequence). The CDR3 here is CSPYLTKGYTF. The CDR3 DNA reads TGCAGTCCATACCTGACTAAGGGCTACACCTTC.

This clone was seen a single time. V is TRBV6-5 and J is TRBJ1-3; D is unresolved. V lost 10 bases and J 4 bases, leaving 20 bases between the germline ends. The V gene's germline CDR1 is MNHEY and CDR2 SVGAGI. The CDR3 runs to 15 residues. The CDR3 protein is CATKAPGVGGNTIYF. DNA of the CDR3: TGTGCCACCAAGGCCCCCGGAGTTGGAGGAAACACCATATATTTT.

This sequence joins TRBV2 and TRBJ1-5; D ambiguous. V was shortened by 2 bases and J by 8 bases, with 7 bases between the two germline ends. The CDR3 length is 12 residues. CDR1 and CDR2 from the germline V gene are SNHLY and FYNNEI. The CDR3 bases are TGTGCCAGCAGTGAAAACTATGAGCCCCAGCATTTT. Residues: CASSENYEPQHF.

The rearrangement joins TRBV18 to TRBJ1-6; perhaps TRBD1 as D (5 bases). CDR3 length equals 13 residues. CDR1 KGHSH and CDR2 LQKENI come from the germline V gene. V was trimmed by 2 bases and J by 8 bases, leaving 7 bases between them. Written as DNA, the CDR3 is TGTGCCAGCTCACCAGACAGTGATTCACCCCTCCACTTT. Amino acid sequence: CASSPDSDSPLHF.

This clone was counted a single time. J is TRBJ2-7 and V is TRBV1; TRBD1 was called by the table and not checked on the DNA. TRBV1 is a pseudogene locus. This CDR3 region has 17 residues. The CDR3 DNA follows: TGCACCAGCACCACCCCGACAGATTCCGGAGTCCTCTACGAGCAGTACTTC. This codes for CTSTTPTDSGVLYEQYF.

The rearrangement links TRBV4-3 to TRBJ1-5; TRBD1 aligns across 10 bases. The CDR3 covers 17 residues. Germline loops: CDR1 LGHNA, CDR2 YSLEER. Trimming removed 1 base from V and 5 bases from J; junction bases left unmatched: 8. The CDR3 region is CASSQGPDRGRDQPQHF. The CDR3 coding sequence is TGCGCCAGCAGCCAAGGACCCGACAGGGGGCGAGATCAGCCCCAGCATTTT.

In this sample, this clone turned up a few times. This sequence joins TRBV7-8 and TRBJ2-7, with a possible D match to TRBD1 (5 bases). Germline CDR1 is SGHVS and CDR2 is FQNEAQ. V was shortened by 2 bases and J by 5 bases, with 19 bases between the two germline ends. The CDR3 is 16 amino acids. This CDR3 reads CASSLRVRAVQDEQYF. In nucleotides, the CDR3 is TGTGCCAGCAGCTTACGAGTCAGGGCAGTGCAGGACGAGCAGTACTTC.

The chain couples TRBV6-5 to TRBJ2-7; a weak D match, TRBD2 (6 bases). This CDR3 contains 12 residues. V lost 8 bases and J lost 4, with 12 bases in between. Germline values: CDR1 MNHEY, CDR2 SVGAGI. CDR3 sequence (DNA): TGTGCCAGCGTACGGCGGGAATACGAGCAGTACTTC. This sequence encodes CASVRREYEQYF.

This chain links TRBV4-2 with TRBJ2-7; 9 nucleotides line up with TRBD1. With V trimmed by 5 bases and J by 3 bases, 8 bases remained unmatched. The germline gives CDR1 LGHNA, CDR2 YNFKEQ. The CDR3 is made up of 15 amino acids. CDR3 amino acids: CASSSQGQGIYEQYF. The CDR3 bases are TGTGCCAGCAGCTCCCAGGGACAGGGAATCTACGAGCAGTACTTC.

The chain uses TRBV5-1 and TRBJ2-3, with D tentatively TRBD2 (5 bases). This CDR3 has 19 amino acids. V gave up 3 bases and J gave up 0 bases, with 23 bases separating them. Germline CDR1 and CDR2: SGHRS and YFSETQ. The CDR3 sequence is CASSYEGRAGFSSTDTQYF. The CDR3 DNA sequence: TGCGCCAGCAGCTATGAGGGAAGGGCAGGTTTTTCTAGCACAGATACGCAGTATTTT.

The chain is built from TRBV7-2 and TRBJ1-1, with a tentative D call TRBD1 (6 bases). The CDR3 is 14 amino acids. V dropped 3 bases and J dropped 0 bases, with 8 bases sitting between them. Germline CDR1 is SGHTA and CDR2 is FQGNSA. The chain's CDR3 is CASSFRQVNTEAFF. CDR3 DNA: TGTGCCAGCAGCTTTAGACAGGTGAACACTGAAGCTTTCTTT.

The genes are TRBV9 and TRBJ1-2; possibly TRBD1 for D (5 bases). This CDR3 is 13 amino acids long. Trimming removed 4 bases at V and 7 bases at J, with 14 bases between. Germline CDR1 and CDR2: SGDLS and YYNGEE. This CDR3 is CASSPQDKGGYTF. CDR3 DNA sequence: TGTGCCAGCAGCCCTCAGGACAAAGGTGGCTACACCTTC.

This clone was found once. The chain carries TRBV7-9 and TRBJ2-7; TRBD2 matches 10 bases. Looked up from germline, CDR1 is SEHNR and CDR2 is FQNEAQ (reference sequence). V lost 5 bases to trimming and J lost 0 bases; unmatched junction nucleotides: 7. This CDR3 has 16 residues. This CDR3 reads CASSNSSGSISYEQYF. The CDR3 DNA reads TGTGCCAGCAGCAATTCTAGCGGGAGCATCTCCTACGAGCAGTACTTC.

The chain employs TRBV30 and TRBJ2-1; tentatively, D is TRBD1 (6 bases). CDR3 length: 11 residues. The germline gives CDR1 GTSNPN, CDR2 SVGIG (reference sequence). Trimming pared 4 bases from V and 10 bases from J, leaving 11 bases between. CDR3 region: CAWKQGVEQFF. DNA for the CDR3: TGTGCCTGGAAACAGGGAGTGGAGCAGTTCTTC. Using reference TRBV30 and TRBJ2-1 for the parts outside the CDR3, the full variable domain is SQTIHQWPATLVQPVGSPLSLECTVEGTSNPNLYWYRQAAGRGLQLLFYSVGIGQISSEVPQNLSASRPQDRQFILSSKKLLLSDSGFYLCAWKQGVEQFFGPGTRLTVL.

The J gene is TRBJ1-6, the V gene TRBV9; 7 bases agree with TRBD1. Trimming took 0 bases from V and 4 from J; bases not matched to a gene: 10. Germline V CDR1 and CDR2: SGDLS, YYNGEE. The CDR3 sequence is 18 residues long. CDR3 amino acids: CASSVGGGAGGYNSPLHF. The CDR3 nucleotides read TGTGCCAGCAGCGTAGGAGGCGGGGCAGGGGGTTATAATTCACCCCTCCACTTT.

The chain's CDR3 is CSAHWRREQYF. The DNA for the CDR3 is TGCAGTGCCCACTGGCGGCGTGAGCAGTACTTC. V is TRBV20-1 and J is TRBJ2-7; D gene ambiguous. The germline gives CDR1 DFQATT, CDR2 SNEGSKA (reference sequence). Trimming removed 6 bases at V and 7 bases at J, with 13 bases between. The CDR3 runs to 11 residues.

The chain is built from TRBV19 and TRBJ1-3, with 9 nucleotides matching TRBD1. The CDR3 covers 17 residues. V shed 6 bases, J shed 2 bases, and the junction held 11 bases outside the gene matches. Per germline, CDR1 LNHDA and CDR2 SQIVND (reference sequence). The CDR3 sequence: CASRSTGQGRTGNTIYF. In DNA, the CDR3 is TGTGCCAGTAGATCCACCGGACAGGGGAGGACTGGAAACACCATATATTTT.

The chain carries TRBV30 and TRBJ1-3, with D unclear. Trimming pared 0 bases from V and 8 bases from J, leaving 8 bases between. This CDR3 has 12 amino acids. Germline values: CDR1 GTSNPN, CDR2 SVGIG (reference sequence). DNA for the CDR3: TGTGCCTGGAGTGTACGAGAGGACACCATATATTTT. Residues: CAWSVREDTIYF.

This chain joins TRBV12-3 or TRBV12-4 and TRBJ1-4, with TRBD1 identical over 9 bases. The CDR3 is 13 residues long. Trimming cost V 8 bases and J 9 bases; bases outside gene matches: 7. Here the CDR3 DNA reads TGTGCCAGCGGGGACAGGGAACCTCAAAAACTGTTTTTT. Translated: CASGDREPQKLFF.

This chain joins TRBV18 and TRBJ2-5, with D uncertain. The CDR3 is 14 amino acids. Germline CDR1 is KGHSH and CDR2 is LQKENI. Trimming shortened V by 0 bases and J by 2 bases, and 7 bases separated the two germline ends. The CDR3 loop is CASSPPALQETQYF. CDR3 sequence (DNA): TGTGCCAGCTCACCACCCGCGCTACAAGAGACCCAGTACTTC.